A single sample gave rise to the 6 T cell receptor beta chains below, sequenced in a study of CD8+ T cells in alopecia areata. cDNA prepared by RNA extraction and subsequent reverse transcription served as the template for sequencing. Using immunoSEQ multiplex PCR, the repertoire was profiled, and TCRdb retains in-frame clones only, with some absent. The sample has 250,000 to 300,000 clones, 55% to 70% seen once. Treatment of the sample: oral pan-JAK inhibitor, 5-10 mg twice daily. The material sequenced was CD4+ T cells sorted from blood, taken at week 24, from a patient treated with tofacitinib. The receptor set was obtained from a human donor with alopecia areata.

This clone was observed a few times. The gene calls are TRBV10-3 and TRBJ1-5; the match to TRBD1 covers 8 bases. V lost 10 bases to trimming and J lost 2 bases; unmatched junction nucleotides: 1. From germline, CDR1 is ENHRY and CDR2 SYGVKD. CDR3 length: 12 amino acids. CDR3 DNA sequence: TGTGCCACGACAGGGGGCAATCAGCCCCAGCATTTT. Its protein is CATTGGNQPQHF.

The CDR3 nucleotides read TGTGCCAGCCGCGCCGGGGGGGCCTACGAGCAGTACTTC. This gives the protein CASRAGGAYEQYF. The V gene is TRBV27, the J gene TRBJ2-7; 8 nucleotides align to TRBD2. The CDR3 contains 13 residues. Trimming cost V 8 bases and J 2 bases; bases outside gene matches: 5. Germline V CDR1 and CDR2: MNHEY, SMNVEV (reference sequence).

Concerning this clone: Likely a read error: the CDR3 ends without its conserved phenylalanine or tryptophan. It is unclear where the CDR3 begins or ends on the DNA, so no DNA is shown, and the CDR3 is as TCRdb lists it. This rearrangement joins TRBV7-9 to TRBJ1-1; TRBD1 was called by the table and not checked on the DNA. Ends included, the CDR3 has 14 residues. Germline assignment: CDR1 SEHNR and CDR2 FQNEAQ (reference sequence). CDR3 sequence reads: CATTWASHVVMGFG.

The chain uses TRBV6-5 and TRBJ2-3; a possible D gene is TRBD1 (5 bases). V was pared by 7 bases and J by 3 bases, with 14 bases between. The CDR3 covers 14 residues. Germline CDR1 MNHEY, CDR2 SVGAGI. The CDR3 region has the DNA TGTGCCAGCAAGAGGAGAAAGGGGACAGATACGCAGTATTTT. Translation: CASKRRKGTDTQYF.

The V call is TRBV7-2, the J call TRBJ2-5; D may be TRBD1 (5 bases). Germline CDR1 SGHTA, CDR2 FQGNSA. CDR3 length equals 15 residues. Trimming took off 1 base at V and 9 bases at J, with 18 bases between the two ends. The CDR3 DNA reads TGTGCCAGCAGCTTAGTGCCGGGTCAGGGCTTGGCCCAGTACTTC. It encodes CASSLVPGQGLAQYF.

A remark on this clone: At one boundary the junction diverges from the germline segment, which might be a read error. CDR3 residues: CASSSQPRTGRHF. In nucleotides, the CDR3 is TGTGCCAGCAGTTCTCAGCCTCGGACAGGGAGGCACTTC. This chain links TRBV28 with TRBJ2-7, with TRBD1 matching over 8 bases. This CDR3 has 13 residues. Germline V gene data show CDR1 as MDHEN and CDR2 as SYDVKM. The variable domain in full, with the rest retrieved from reference TRBV28 and TRBJ2-7, is DVKVTQSSRYLVKRTGEKVFLECVQDMDHENMFWYRQDPGLGLRLIYFSYDVKMKEKGDIPEGYSVSREKKERFSLILESASTNQTSMYLCASSSQPRTGRHFGPGTRLTVT.